Below, 29 T cell receptor beta chains from the same sample are listed, as sequenced in a study of T-cell reconstitution after alpha-beta-depleted transplantation in children. Unique molecular identifiers were used to barcode this TCRbeta library. MiXCR, applied by TCRdb to the PCR reads, yields one record per CDR3 protein. Among approximately 520,000 distinct CDR3 sequences, more than 9.5% were seen once, and the ten largest hold 12% to 15%. The source material was PBMCs, mostly from graft donor cells, sampled 180 days after TCRalphabeta/CD19-depleted stem cell transplant. These receptors all come from a female patient between 2 and 10 years old who had a stem cell transplant for aplastic anemia, so the T cells may come from the graft donor.

This clonotype turned up a few times. The chain combines TRBV6-1 with TRBJ2-7, with D tentatively TRBD2 (6 bases). V lost 6 bases, J lost 0 bases, and 15 bases lay in between. Per germline, CDR1 MNHNS and CDR2 SASEGT. The CDR3 totals 15 residues. CDR3 region: CASRQGLSSSYEQYV. CDR3 nucleotide sequence: TGTGCCAGCAGGCAGGGACTGTCGAGCTCCTACGAGCAGTACGTC.

This chain uses TRBV5-1 with TRBJ2-7; 8 nucleotides agree with TRBD1. The V gene end was trimmed by 0 bases and the J gene end by 1 base; junction bases not matched to a gene: 3. The V gene's germline CDR1 is SGHRS and CDR2 YFSETQ. This CDR3 region has 15 residues. CDR3 DNA sequence: TGCGCCAGCAGCTTGGTTACAGGGGGGTCCTACGAGCAGTACTTC. Translating gives CASSLVTGGSYEQYF.

The genes are TRBV4-2 and TRBJ2-5; D ambiguous. V gave up 1 base and J gave up 5 bases, with 14 bases separating them. The CDR3 covers 15 residues. Germline V lookup: CDR1 LGHNA, CDR2 YNFKEQ. The CDR3 spells CASSQGQEARETQYF. As DNA, the CDR3 is TGTGCCAGCAGCCAAGGTCAGGAAGCGCGGGAGACCCAGTACTTC.

This clonotype was seen ten or more times. The chain is built from TRBV20-1 and TRBJ1-1; D remains ambiguous. The germline V gene has CDR1 DFQATT and CDR2 SNEGSKA (reference sequence). Trimming took off 4 bases at V and 1 base at J, with 7 bases between the two ends. This CDR3 spans 12 amino acids. The CDR3 coding sequence is TGCAGTGCTACATGGGGGAACACTGAAGCTTTCTTT. Translating it yields CSATWGNTEAFF.

The V and J genes are TRBV20-1 and TRBJ1-2; 10 bases are a match to TRBD1. Germline CDR1 and CDR2: DFQATT and SNEGSKA (reference sequence). This CDR3 has 16 amino acids. Unmatched junction bases numbered 7, after V lost 1 base and J lost 2 bases. The CDR3 sequence is CSARGSPGQGNYGYTF. CDR3 coding DNA: TGCAGTGCTAGAGGCTCTCCGGGACAGGGGAACTATGGCTACACCTTC.

V usage is TRBV5-1 and J usage is TRBJ1-6; D is unresolved. Between the trimmed V and J ends, which lost 0 bases and 0 bases, there was a span of 10 bases. This CDR3 region has 17 residues. Germline CDR1 reads SGHRS; CDR2 reads YFSETQ. The CDR3 loop reads CASSLVIRDSYNSPLHF. CDR3 sequence (DNA): TGCGCCAGCAGCTTGGTCATTCGGGACTCCTATAATTCACCCCTCCACTTT.

This sequence joins TRBV20-1 and TRBJ2-7; 8 positions match TRBD2. CDR1 is DFQATT, CDR2 SNEGSKA, per germline (reference sequence). The CDR3 consists of 12 residues. With V trimmed by 4 bases and J by 3 bases, 2 bases remained unmatched. The CDR3 protein is CSATRGGYEQYV. Written as DNA, the CDR3 is TGCAGTGCTACTCGGGGGGGCTACGAGCAGTACGTC.

The V gene is TRBV7-3, the J gene TRBJ2-1; D unresolved. The germline CDR1 and CDR2 sequences are SGHTA and FQGTGA. Trimming removed 0 bases at V and 4 bases at J, with 10 bases between. The CDR3 consists of 15 residues. The CDR3 protein is CASSLTRASYNEQFF. In DNA, the CDR3 is TGTGCCAGCAGCTTAACCCGGGCGAGTTACAATGAGCAGTTCTTC.

V and J are TRBV7-2 and TRBJ1-2; D perhaps matches TRBD1 (5 bases). V lost 1 base to trimming and J lost 9 bases, with 9 bases between them. CDR3 size: 12 residues. Germline-derived CDR1 and CDR2 are SGHTA and FQGNSA. The CDR3 sequence: CASSLGQGSYTF. CDR3 in DNA: TGTGCCAGCAGCTTAGGGCAGGGAAGCTACACCTTC.

A few counts support this clonotype. The V call is TRBV25-1, the J call TRBJ2-1; D might be TRBD1 (5 bases). Trimming pared 5 bases from V and 9 bases from J, leaving 11 bases between. There are 12 residues in the CDR3. Germline values: CDR1 MGHDK, CDR2 SYGVNS. The CDR3 DNA follows: TGTGCCAGCAGTTCGGACAATCGTGAGCAGTTCTTC. Translated: CASSSDNREQFF.

Worth noting for this clonotype: A clone one base away is much larger, so this may be a read error. The chain uses TRBV5-1 and TRBJ2-1; D not resolved. The CDR3 length is 15 residues. The V gene's germline CDR1 is SGHRS and CDR2 YFSETQ. DNA of the CDR3: TGCGCCAGCAGCTTGGCTGACCCCACCTACAATGGGCAGTTCTTC. Translated: CASSLADPTYNGQFF.

This clonotype was recorded a few times. The rearrangement uses TRBV28 and TRBJ2-2; tentatively, D is TRBD2 (6 bases). Trimming cost V 7 bases and J 6 bases, with 12 bases left between them. Germline V gene lookup returns CDR1 MDHEN and CDR2 SYDVKM. There are 13 residues in the CDR3. The CDR3 region has the DNA TGTGCCAGCACGGGAAAGCGGGCCGGGGAGCTGTTTTTT. Protein sequence: CASTGKRAGELFF. Supplemented by reference TRBV28 and TRBJ2-2, the full variable domain reads DVKVTQSSRYLVKRTGEKVFLECVQDMDHENMFWYRQDPGLGLRLIYFSYDVKMKEKGDIPEGYSVSREKKERFSLILESASTNQTSMYLCASTGKRAGELFFGEGSRLTVL.

Ten or more counts support this clonotype. The chain joins TRBV6-5 to TRBJ2-2; TRBD1 matches at 7 bases. V trimming: 0 bases; J trimming: 3 bases; junction bases outside the gene matches: 1. CDR3 size: 15 residues. Germline CDR1 MNHEY, CDR2 SVGAGI. The CDR3 loop reads CASSYSGQYTGELFF. In DNA, the CDR3 is TGTGCCAGCAGTTACTCGGGACAGTACACCGGGGAGCTGTTTTTT.

This clonotype was observed a handful of times. V usage is TRBV15 and J usage is TRBJ2-3, with D perhaps assigned TRBD1 or TRBD2 (5 bases each). The CDR3 runs to 16 residues. V shed 3 bases and J shed 4 bases, with 17 bases lying between them. The V gene's germline CDR1 is LNHNV and CDR2 YYDKDF (reference sequence). CDR3 sequence: CATSRDRDRRADTQYF. Here the CDR3 DNA reads TGTGCCACCAGCAGGGACCGGGACCGACGGGCAGATACGCAGTATTTT.

The rearrangement links TRBV5-1 to TRBJ1-1; TRBD1 matches 7 bases. The V gene's germline CDR1 is SGHRS and CDR2 YFSETQ. The CDR3 covers 12 residues. The trim removed 5 bases at V and 5 bases at J, leaving 3 bases unmatched. Here the CDR3 reads CASRAGGTEAFF. CDR3 coding DNA: TGCGCCAGCAGGGCAGGGGGGACTGAAGCTTTCTTT.

This clonotype came up a few times. The chain is built from TRBV4-3 and TRBJ2-5; TRBD2 aligns across 15 bases. Germline V CDR1 and CDR2: LGHNA, YSLEER. After removal of 2 bases from V and 3 bases from J, the junction contained 7 bases not matched to a gene. There are 18 residues in the CDR3. The CDR3 here is CASSQTGLAGGVKETQYF. The CDR3 DNA follows: TGCGCCAGCAGCCAAACGGGACTAGCGGGAGGAGTGAAAGAGACCCAGTACTTC.

This clonotype has a count of ten or more. V and J are TRBV12-3 or TRBV12-4 and TRBJ2-7; the D gene is possibly TRBD2 (5 bases). The CDR3 covers 13 residues. Trimming removed 4 bases from V and 1 base from J, with 8 bases in between. The CDR3 is CASSWTGSYEQYF. The CDR3 DNA sequence: TGTGCCAGCAGTTGGACGGGGTCCTACGAGCAGTACTTC.

The V and J genes are TRBV29-1 and TRBJ1-1; no clear D. V lost 4 bases, J lost 4 bases, and 10 bases lay in between. This CDR3 is 12 amino acids long. The germline V gene encodes CDR1 SQVTM and CDR2 ANQGSEA. This chain's CDR3 is CSVVRVGTEAFF. The CDR3 nucleotides read TGCAGCGTTGTTAGGGTGGGCACTGAAGCTTTCTTT. Supplemented by reference TRBV29-1 and TRBJ1-1, the full variable domain reads SAVISQKPSRDICQRGTSLTIQCQVDSQVTMMFWYRQQPGQSLTLIATANQGSEATYESGFVIDKFPISRPNLTFSTLTVSNMSPEDSSIYLCSVVRVGTEAFFGQGTRLTVV.

At least ten counts were recorded for this clonotype. The CDR3 protein is CASRRLDLAVEQYF. The CDR3 DNA is TGTGCCAGCAGGCGACTAGACTTGGCTGTCGAGCAGTACTTC. The V and J genes are TRBV6-1 and TRBJ2-7, with D possibly being TRBD2 (6 bases). CDR1 MNHNS and CDR2 SASEGT come from the germline V gene. The CDR3 is made up of 14 amino acids. V dropped 6 bases and J dropped 6 bases, with 18 bases sitting between them.

This clonotype was seen a handful of times. The rearrangement links TRBV20-1 to TRBJ2-7, with 12 bases identical to TRBD2. The CDR3 extends over 14 amino acids. Germline CDR1 is DFQATT and CDR2 is SNEGSKA (reference sequence). Losses at the gene ends were 1 base for V and 4 bases for J; bases not matched to a gene: 2. The CDR3 loop is CSARALAGGYEQYV. The CDR3 DNA sequence: TGCAGTGCTAGAGCACTAGCGGGAGGATACGAGCAGTACGTC.

The chain employs TRBV9 and TRBJ2-5; 10 nucleotides match TRBD1. With 0 bases clipped from V and 2 bases from J, the junction kept 1 base outside the gene matches. There are 15 residues in the CDR3. Germline assignment: CDR1 SGDLS and CDR2 YYNGEE. The CDR3 sequence: CASSVGDRGQETQYF. In nucleotides, the CDR3 is TGTGCCAGCAGCGTAGGGGACAGGGGACAAGAGACCCAGTACTTC.

The rearrangement links TRBV4-3 to TRBJ2-2; 8 nucleotides agree with TRBD2. The length of the CDR3 is 17 residues. Germline trimming cut 1 base from V and 3 bases from J; bases unmatched to any gene: 7. Per the germline V gene, CDR1 is LGHNA and CDR2 is YSLEER. The CDR3 sequence is CASSQARPGGYTGELFF. The CDR3 DNA sequence: TGCGCCAGCAGCCAAGCTCGCCCGGGAGGGTACACCGGGGAGCTGTTTTTT.

V usage is TRBV7-2 and J usage is TRBJ2-7; tentative D call: TRBD2 (5 bases). V was clipped by 4 bases and J by 0 bases, with 10 bases between them. The CDR3 runs 14 residues. Germline-derived CDR1 and CDR2 are SGHTA and FQGNSA. CDR3: CASSSYTSSYEQYV. CDR3 sequence (DNA): TGTGCCAGCAGCTCATATACTAGCTCCTACGAGCAGTACGTC.

This clonotype was seen a handful of times. This sequence joins TRBV6-1 and TRBJ2-7; 14 bases match TRBD2. Per the germline V gene, CDR1 is MNHNS and CDR2 is SASEGT. J lost 1 base, V lost 5 bases, and 10 bases had no gene match. This CDR3 is built from 18 residues. CDR3 loop: CASSMTSGRAGGSYEQYV. DNA for the CDR3: TGTGCCAGCAGTATGACTAGCGGGAGGGCCGGTGGGTCCTACGAGCAGTACGTC.

Only a few counts were recorded for this clonotype. The chain couples TRBV4-3 to TRBJ1-3; 7 bases map to TRBD1. The CDR3 loop spans 16 amino acids. The junction had 8 bases not matched to a gene; V was cut back by 2 bases and J by 4 bases. Germline CDR1 and CDR2: LGHNA and YSLEER. The CDR3 nucleotides are TGCGCCAGCAGCCAATCCACAGGGGAAGGAGGAAACACCATATATTTT. Its translation: CASSQSTGEGGNTIYF.

This clonotype was seen repeatedly, ten times or more. This sequence joins TRBV5-5 and TRBJ2-3, with D unresolved. There are 15 residues in the CDR3. Germline V gene sequence: CDR1 SGHKS, CDR2 YYEKEE (reference sequence). Trimming removed 2 bases at V and 0 bases at J, with 10 bases between. As DNA, the CDR3 is TGTGCCAGCAGCTTCTTCAGCACTAGCACAGATACGCAGTATTTT. This codes for CASSFFSTSTDTQYF.

This clonotype has only a few counts. The V and J genes are TRBV30 and TRBJ2-7; D is possibly TRBD1 (5 bases). The germline V and J ends were trimmed by 4 bases and 0 bases, with 10 bases remaining between them. CDR1 and CDR2 (germline): GTSNPN, SVGIG (reference sequence). The CDR3 extends over 13 amino acids. The chain's CDR3 is CAWMEGVSYEQYF. For the CDR3, the DNA is TGTGCCTGGATGGAAGGGGTCTCCTACGAGCAGTACTTC.

This rearrangement joins TRBV15 to TRBJ1-5, with no clear D. The CDR3 loop spans 16 amino acids. Between the trimmed V and J ends, which lost 5 bases and 1 base, there was a span of 15 bases. The germline gives CDR1 LNHNV, CDR2 YYDKDF (reference sequence). In DNA form, the CDR3 reads TGTGCCACCAGCCCTCTCCCATTGGACAGCAATCAGCCCCAGCATTTT. It translates to CATSPLPLDSNQPQHF.

This clonotype showed up many times. This chain links TRBV5-1 with TRBJ2-3; D gene unclear. V was cut by 2 bases and J by 0 bases, with 13 bases left in between. Germline V gives CDR1 SGHRS, CDR2 YFSETQ. The CDR3 is made up of 16 amino acids. The CDR3 DNA reads as TGCGCCAGCAGCTTTACCGGCGGTTCTAGCACAGATACGCAGTATTTT. Translated, it gives CASSFTGGSSTDTQYF. Variable domain in full (rest from reference TRBV5-1 and TRBJ2-3): KAGVTQTPRYLIKTRGQQVTLSCSPISGHRSVSWYQQTPGQGLQFLFEYFSETQRNKGNFPGRFSGRQFSNSRSEMNVSTLELGDSALYLCASSFTGGSSTDTQYFGPGTRLTVL.